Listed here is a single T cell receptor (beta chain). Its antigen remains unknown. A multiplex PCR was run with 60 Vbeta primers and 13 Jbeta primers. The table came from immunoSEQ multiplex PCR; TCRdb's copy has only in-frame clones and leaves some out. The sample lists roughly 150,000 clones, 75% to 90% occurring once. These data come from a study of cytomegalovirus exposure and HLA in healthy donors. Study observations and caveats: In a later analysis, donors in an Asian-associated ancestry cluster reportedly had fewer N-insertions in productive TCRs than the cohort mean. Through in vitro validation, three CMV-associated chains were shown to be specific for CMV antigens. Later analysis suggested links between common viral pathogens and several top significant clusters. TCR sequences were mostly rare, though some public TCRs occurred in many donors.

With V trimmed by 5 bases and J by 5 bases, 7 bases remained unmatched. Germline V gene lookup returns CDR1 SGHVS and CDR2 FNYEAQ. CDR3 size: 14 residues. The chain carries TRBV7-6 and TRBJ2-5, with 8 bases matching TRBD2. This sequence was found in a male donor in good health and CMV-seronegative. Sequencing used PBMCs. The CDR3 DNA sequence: TGTGCCAGCAGCCCCGGGGGGGGTTGGGAGACCCAGTACTTC. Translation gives CASSPGGGWETQYF.